These 3 T cell receptor beta chains were all obtained from the same sample, sequenced in a study of cytomegalovirus exposure and HLA in healthy donors. The PCR had 60 Vbeta and 13 Jbeta primers. The method was immunoSEQ multiplex PCR; TCRdb's version includes in-frame clones alone and lacks a portion of them. The profile shows more than 100,000 clones, 60% to 85% of them singletons. The sequenced sample was PBMCs. The receptors derive from a woman aged 25 to 39 in good health and CMV-seropositive.

The chain carries TRBV18 and TRBJ1-1; D may be TRBD1 (6 bases). Per the germline V gene, CDR1 is KGHSH and CDR2 is LQKENI. The V end was cut by 2 bases, the J end by 4 bases, with 11 bases between. This CDR3 comprises 14 residues. The CDR3 is CASSPNREGTEAFF. CDR3 bases: TGTGCCAGCTCACCAAACAGGGAGGGCACTGAAGCTTTCTTT.

V is TRBV4-2 and J is TRBJ2-7; D possibly corresponds to TRBD1 (6 bases). V was shortened by 2 bases and J by 0 bases, with 11 bases between the two germline ends. In germline, CDR1 is LGHNA, CDR2 YNFKEQ. This CDR3 is built from 15 residues. This CDR3 reads CASSQQQGISYEQYF. As DNA, the CDR3 is TGTGCCAGCAGCCAACAACAGGGTATCTCCTACGAGCAGTACTTC.

CDR3 protein: CASSPNRGVVEQYF. As DNA, the CDR3 is TGTGCCAGCAGTCCAAACAGGGGCGTCGTCGAGCAGTACTTC. This chain uses TRBV28 with TRBJ2-7, with 7 nucleotides matching TRBD1. V dropped 5 bases and J dropped 6; count of bases not matched to a gene: 10. The CDR3 spans 14 residues. Germline CDR1 MDHEN, CDR2 SYDVKM.